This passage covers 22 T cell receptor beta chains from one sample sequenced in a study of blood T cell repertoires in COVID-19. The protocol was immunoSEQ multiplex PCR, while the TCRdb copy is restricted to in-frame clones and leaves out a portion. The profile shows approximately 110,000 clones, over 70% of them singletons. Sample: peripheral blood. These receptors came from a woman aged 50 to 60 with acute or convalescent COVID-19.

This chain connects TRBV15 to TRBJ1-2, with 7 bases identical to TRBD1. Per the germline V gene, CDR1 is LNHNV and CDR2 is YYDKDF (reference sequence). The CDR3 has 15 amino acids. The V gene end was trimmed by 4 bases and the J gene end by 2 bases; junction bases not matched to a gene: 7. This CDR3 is CATSITGERNYGYTF. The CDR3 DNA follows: TGTGCCACCAGCATTACAGGGGAGAGAAACTATGGCTACACCTTC. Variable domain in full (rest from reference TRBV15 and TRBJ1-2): DAMVIQNPRYQVTQFGKPVTLSCSQTLNHNVMYWYQQKSSQAPKLLFHYYDKDFNNEADTPDNFQSRRPNTSFCFLDIRSPGLGDTAMYLCATSITGERNYGYTFGSGTRLTVV.

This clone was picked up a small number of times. The DNA of the CDR3 is TGTGCCAGTAGTATCGCGGGGGGGGATGAGCAGTTCTTC. This gives the protein CASSIAGGDEQFF. This chain connects TRBV19 to TRBJ2-1; 9 bases agree with TRBD2. The CDR3 is 13 amino acids. V shed 3 bases, J shed 8 bases, and the junction held 2 bases outside the gene matches. Germline CDR1 reads LNHDA; CDR2 reads SQIVND (reference sequence).

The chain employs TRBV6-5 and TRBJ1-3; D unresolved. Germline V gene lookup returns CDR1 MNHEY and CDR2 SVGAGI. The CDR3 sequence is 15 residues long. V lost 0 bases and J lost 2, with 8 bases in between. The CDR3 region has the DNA TGTGCCAGCAGTTACTCTCCTGCGACTGGAAACACCATATATTTT. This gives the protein CASSYSPATGNTIYF.

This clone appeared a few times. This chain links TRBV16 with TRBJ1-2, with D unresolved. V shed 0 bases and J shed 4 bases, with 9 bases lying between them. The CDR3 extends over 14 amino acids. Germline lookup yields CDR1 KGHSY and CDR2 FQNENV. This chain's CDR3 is CASSQSQESYGYTF. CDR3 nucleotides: TGTGCCAGCAGCCAATCTCAAGAGAGCTATGGCTACACCTTC.

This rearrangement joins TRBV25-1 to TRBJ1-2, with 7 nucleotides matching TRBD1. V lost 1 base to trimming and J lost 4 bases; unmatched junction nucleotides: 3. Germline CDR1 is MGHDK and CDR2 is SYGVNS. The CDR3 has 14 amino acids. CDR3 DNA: TGTGCCAGCAGTGAATGGGACAGCTTCTATGGCTACACCTTC. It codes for CASSEWDSFYGYTF.

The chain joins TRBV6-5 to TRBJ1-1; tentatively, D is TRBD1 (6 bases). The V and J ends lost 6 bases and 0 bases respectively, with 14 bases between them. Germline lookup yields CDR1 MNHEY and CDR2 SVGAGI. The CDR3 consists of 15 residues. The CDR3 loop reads CASRYQGTMNTEAFF. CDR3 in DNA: TGTGCCAGCAGGTATCAGGGGACGATGAACACTGAAGCTTTCTTT.

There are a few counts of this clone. Written as DNA, the CDR3 is TGCGCCAGCAAGGACCAAGGGGGAAAAACTGAAGCTTTCTTT. Translated, it gives CASKDQGGKTEAFF. The chain joins TRBV5-1 to TRBJ1-1, with a weak D call TRBD1 (6 bases). Trimming shortened V by 6 bases and J by 5 bases, and 17 bases separated the two germline ends. Germline assignment: CDR1 SGHRS and CDR2 YFSETQ. The CDR3 is 14 residues long.

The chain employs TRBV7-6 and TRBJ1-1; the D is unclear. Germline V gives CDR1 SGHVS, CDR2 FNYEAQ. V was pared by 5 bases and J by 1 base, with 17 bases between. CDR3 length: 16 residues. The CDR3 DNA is TGTGCCAGCAGCCCATCCGGGGAGGGTTCGAACACTGAAGCTTTCTTT. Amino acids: CASSPSGEGSNTEAFF.

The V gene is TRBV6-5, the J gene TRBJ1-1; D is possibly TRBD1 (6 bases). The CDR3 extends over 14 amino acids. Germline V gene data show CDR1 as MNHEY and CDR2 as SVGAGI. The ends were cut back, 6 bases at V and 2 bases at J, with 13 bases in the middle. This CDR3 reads CASRLGTSNTEAFF. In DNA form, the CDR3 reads TGTGCCAGCAGGCTTGGGACATCAAACACTGAAGCTTTCTTT.

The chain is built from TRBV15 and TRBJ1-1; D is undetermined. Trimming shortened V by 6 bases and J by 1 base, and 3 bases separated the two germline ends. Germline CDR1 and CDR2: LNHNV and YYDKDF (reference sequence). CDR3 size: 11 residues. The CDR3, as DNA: TGTGCCACCAGTCAGAACACTGAAGCTTTCTTT. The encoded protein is CATSQNTEAFF.

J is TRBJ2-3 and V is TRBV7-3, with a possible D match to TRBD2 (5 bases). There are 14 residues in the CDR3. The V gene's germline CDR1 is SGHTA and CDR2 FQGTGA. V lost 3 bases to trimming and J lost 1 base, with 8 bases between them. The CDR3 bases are TGTGCCAGCAGCTTCGGGATGGGCACAGATACGCAGTATTTT. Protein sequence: CASSFGMGTDTQYF.

CDR3 residues: CASSLDTGIYGYTF. For the CDR3, the DNA is TGCGCCAGCAGCTTGGACACAGGGATATATGGCTACACCTTC. This chain connects TRBV5-1 to TRBJ1-2, with a tentative D call TRBD1 (6 bases). The V end was cut by 0 bases, the J end by 5 bases, with 11 bases between. The length of the CDR3 is 14 residues. Germline loops: CDR1 SGHRS, CDR2 YFSETQ. Complete variable domain (other parts from reference TRBV5-1 and TRBJ1-2): KAGVTQTPRYLIKTRGQQVTLSCSPISGHRSVSWYQQTPGQGLQFLFEYFSETQRNKGNFPGRFSGRQFSNSRSEMNVSTLELGDSALYLCASSLDTGIYGYTFGSGTRLTVV.

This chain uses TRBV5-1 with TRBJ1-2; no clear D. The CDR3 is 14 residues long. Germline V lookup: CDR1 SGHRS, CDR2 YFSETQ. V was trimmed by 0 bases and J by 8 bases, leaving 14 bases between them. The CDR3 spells CASSLAERMRGYTF. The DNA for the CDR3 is TGCGCCAGCAGCTTGGCCGAGAGAATGAGGGGCTACACCTTC.

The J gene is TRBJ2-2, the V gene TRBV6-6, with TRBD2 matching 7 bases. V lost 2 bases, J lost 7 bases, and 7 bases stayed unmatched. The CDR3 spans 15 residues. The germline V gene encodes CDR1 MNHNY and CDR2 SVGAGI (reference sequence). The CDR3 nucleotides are TGTGCCAGCAGTTACACTCGCGGGGGTAGCGGGGAGCTGTTTTTT. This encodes CASSYTRGGSGELFF.

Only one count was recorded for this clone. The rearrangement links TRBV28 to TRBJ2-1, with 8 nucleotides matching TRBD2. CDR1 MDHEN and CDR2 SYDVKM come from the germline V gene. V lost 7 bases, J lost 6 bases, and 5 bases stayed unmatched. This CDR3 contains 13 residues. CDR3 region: CASTGGASNEQFF. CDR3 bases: TGTGCCAGCACGGGGGGGGCCTCCAATGAGCAGTTCTTC.

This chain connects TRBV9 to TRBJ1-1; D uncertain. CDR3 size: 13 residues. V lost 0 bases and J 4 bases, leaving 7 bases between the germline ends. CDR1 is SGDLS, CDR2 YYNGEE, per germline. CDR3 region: CASSVAPGTEAFF. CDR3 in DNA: TGTGCCAGCAGCGTAGCCCCGGGCACTGAAGCTTTCTTT.

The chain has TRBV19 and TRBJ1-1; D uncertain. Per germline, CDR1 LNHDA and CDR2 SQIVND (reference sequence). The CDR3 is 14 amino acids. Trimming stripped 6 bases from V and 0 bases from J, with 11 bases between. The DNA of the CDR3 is TGTGCCAGTAGGACATTAGTCATGAACACTGAAGCTTTCTTT. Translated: CASRTLVMNTEAFF.

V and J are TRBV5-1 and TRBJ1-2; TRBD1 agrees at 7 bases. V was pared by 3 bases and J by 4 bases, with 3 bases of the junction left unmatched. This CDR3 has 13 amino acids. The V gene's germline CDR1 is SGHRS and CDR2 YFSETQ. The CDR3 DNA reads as TGCGCCAGCAGCTGGACAGGTACCTATGGCTACACCTTC. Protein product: CASSWTGTYGYTF. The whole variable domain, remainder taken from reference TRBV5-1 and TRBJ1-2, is KAGVTQTPRYLIKTRGQQVTLSCSPISGHRSVSWYQQTPGQGLQFLFEYFSETQRNKGNFPGRFSGRQFSNSRSEMNVSTLELGDSALYLCASSWTGTYGYTFGSGTRLTVV.

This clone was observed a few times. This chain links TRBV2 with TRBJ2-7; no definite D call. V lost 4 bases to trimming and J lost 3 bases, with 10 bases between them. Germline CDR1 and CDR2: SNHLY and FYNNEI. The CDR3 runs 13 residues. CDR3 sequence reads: CASSVQNGYEQYF. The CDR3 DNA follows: TGTGCCAGCAGTGTTCAGAATGGCTACGAGCAGTACTTC.

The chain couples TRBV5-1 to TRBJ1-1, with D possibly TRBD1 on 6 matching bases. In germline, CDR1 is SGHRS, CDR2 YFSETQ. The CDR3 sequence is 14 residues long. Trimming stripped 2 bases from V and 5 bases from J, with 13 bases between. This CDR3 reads CASSFTPQGTEAFF. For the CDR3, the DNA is TGCGCCAGCAGCTTCACACCCCAGGGGACTGAAGCTTTCTTT.

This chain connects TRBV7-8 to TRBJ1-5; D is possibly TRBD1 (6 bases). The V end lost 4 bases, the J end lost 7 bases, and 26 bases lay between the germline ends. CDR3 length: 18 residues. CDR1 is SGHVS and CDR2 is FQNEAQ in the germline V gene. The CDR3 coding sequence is TGTGCCAGCAGCTCCCCGGAGTTATACAGGGAACCAGAACAGCCCCAGCATTTT. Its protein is CASSSPELYREPEQPQHF.

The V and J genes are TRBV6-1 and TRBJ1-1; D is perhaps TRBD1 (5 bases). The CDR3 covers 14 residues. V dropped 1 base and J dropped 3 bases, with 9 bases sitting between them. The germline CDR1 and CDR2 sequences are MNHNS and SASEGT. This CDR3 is CASSEGSRDTEAFF. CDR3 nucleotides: TGTGCCAGCAGTGAAGGAAGCAGGGACACTGAAGCTTTCTTT.